One sample yielded the 28 T cell receptor beta chains listed below, sequenced in a study of Ad26.COV2.S vaccination and SARS-CoV-2 variants (dated by TCRdb to about 2021). The treatment or condition label of this sample denotes: some 19 received Ad26.COV2.S at low or high dose, single or two shots; roughly 5 received placebo; per-sample allocation not given. For vaccine and placebo recipients, repertoires were sequenced using samples collected on day 63 after the first injection. Library construction relied on the immunoSEQ multiplex PCR assay. TCRdb's version of the immuneACCESS table is confined to in-frame rearrangements and falls short of the full clone set. An unresolved V gene accounts for under half of the shortfall where checked; the remainder is of unknown origin. This sample holds 200,000 to 300,000 clones; around 89% were observed only once. The leading ten clones occupy roughly 10% of the sample.

The sample here was peripheral blood, taken in a trial of Ad26.COV2.S vaccine versus placebo. All receptors derive from a person aged 18-65 years who received the Ad26.COV2.S COVID-19 vaccine or a placebo.

The CDR3 sequence: CASSQEGGGYGYTF. CDR3 sequence (DNA): TGTGCCAGCAGCCAAGAGGGGGGCGGCTATGGCTACACCTTC. The genes are TRBV4-2 and TRBJ1-2; D is perhaps TRBD1 (6 bases). The CDR3 extends over 14 amino acids. Germline CDR1 reads LGHNA; CDR2 reads YNFKEQ. The V gene lost 0 bases and the J gene lost 4 bases, with 9 bases spanning the gap.

This clone was recorded only once. In nucleotides, the CDR3 is TGTGCCAGCAGCCAAATTGGGCAGAACACAGATACGCAGTATTTT. Translation gives CASSQIGQNTDTQYF. The rearrangement links TRBV14 to TRBJ2-3; D remains ambiguous. The CDR3 covers 15 residues. V gave up 2 bases and J gave up 2 bases, with 11 bases separating them. Germline V gene lookup returns CDR1 SGHDN and CDR2 FVKESK.

V and J are TRBV2 and TRBJ1-5; TRBD1 matches at 11 bases. Germline V gene lookup returns CDR1 SNHLY and CDR2 FYNNEI. The CDR3 contains 15 residues. The trim removed 6 bases at V and 5 bases at J, leaving 6 bases unmatched. The CDR3 protein is CASSPRDRGDQPQHF. In nucleotides, the CDR3 is TGTGCCAGCAGCCCCCGGGACAGGGGGGATCAGCCCCAGCATTTT.

V usage is TRBV10-3 and J usage is TRBJ2-5; D may be TRBD1 (6 bases). The V gene lost 5 bases and the J gene lost 1 base, with 23 bases spanning the gap. The CDR3 is 18 amino acids. CDR1 is ENHRY, CDR2 SYGVKD, per germline. DNA of the CDR3: TGTGCCATCAGTCCTCGGGTCGTGGGGGCTGGACCCCAAGAGACCCAGTACTTC. Its translation is CAISPRVVGAGPQETQYF.

This chain uses TRBV9 with TRBJ2-7, with 7 nucleotides matching TRBD2. Trimming at V came to 0 bases and at J to 0 bases, leaving 12 bases not matched to a gene. CDR1 SGDLS and CDR2 YYNGEE come from the germline V gene. The CDR3 contains 18 residues. The chain's CDR3 is CASSVGASGRALSYEQYF. DNA of the CDR3: TGTGCCAGCAGCGTAGGGGCTAGCGGACGGGCCCTCTCCTACGAGCAGTACTTC.

This clone was found a few times. This rearrangement joins TRBV5-1 to TRBJ1-2, with D possibly matching TRBD1 (6 bases). The CDR3 has 16 residues. Trimming removed 2 bases from V and 4 bases from J, with 18 bases in between. Germline assignment: CDR1 SGHRS and CDR2 YFSETQ. The CDR3 DNA sequence: TGCGCCAGCAGCTTACTCTCGGGGGGCGCGAGCTATGGCTACACCTTC. As protein: CASSLLSGGASYGYTF.

This clone was detected once. The chain recombines TRBV7-2 with TRBJ1-2, with D possibly being TRBD1 (6 bases). V lost 2 bases and J 1 base, leaving 8 bases between the germline ends. The CDR3 has 14 residues. The germline V gene encodes CDR1 SGHTA and CDR2 FQGNSA. CDR3 DNA: TGTGCCAGCAGCTTAAACAGGGTTAACTATGGCTACACCTTC. Translating gives CASSLNRVNYGYTF.

The chain is built from TRBV5-8 and TRBJ2-7; D not resolved. Trimming stripped 0 bases from V and 3 bases from J, with 13 bases between. This CDR3 is 15 amino acids long. Germline V gene data show CDR1 as SGHTS and CDR2 as YDEGEE. CDR3 DNA sequence: TGTGCCAGCAGCTTGGAAGGGTACTCTAGCTACGAGCAGTACTTC. This gives the protein CASSLEGYSSYEQYF.

The CDR3 loop is CASSQEWGQGVYEQYF. Here the CDR3 DNA reads TGCGCCAGCAGCCAAGAGTGGGGACAGGGTGTCTACGAGCAGTACTTC. This sequence joins TRBV4-3 and TRBJ2-7; 9 bases fit TRBD1. Looked up from germline, CDR1 is LGHNA and CDR2 is YSLEER. J gave up 3 bases and V 0 bases, and 6 bases lay outside the gene matches. This CDR3 has 16 residues.

The gene calls are TRBV28 and TRBJ1-5, with 9 bases matching TRBD1. The V gene end was trimmed by 7 bases and the J gene end by 0 bases; junction bases not matched to a gene: 16. Germline CDR1 reads MDHEN; CDR2 reads SYDVKM. CDR3 size: 19 residues. The CDR3: CASISGGTGNFYSNQPQHF. Here the CDR3 DNA reads TGTGCCAGCATTTCGGGCGGGACAGGGAATTTCTATAGCAATCAGCCCCAGCATTTT.

This chain joins TRBV29-1 and TRBJ2-2, with D possibly being TRBD1 (5 bases). The CDR3 runs 13 residues. Germline CDR1 and CDR2: SQVTM and ANQGSEA. V was clipped by 3 bases and J by 2 bases, with 7 bases between them. The CDR3 region is CSVDRANTGELFF. The CDR3 nucleotides are TGCAGCGTTGACAGGGCAAACACCGGGGAGCTGTTTTTT.

J is TRBJ1-5 and V is TRBV30; 9 bases are shared with TRBD1. V lost 3 bases, J lost 6 bases, and 3 bases stayed unmatched. Germline V gives CDR1 GTSNPN, CDR2 SVGIG (reference sequence). The length of the CDR3 is 13 residues. The DNA for the CDR3 is TGTGCCTGGAGGGGACAGGGAGGTCAGCCCCAGCATTTT. Protein product: CAWRGQGGQPQHF.

The chain uses TRBV4-3 and TRBJ2-3, with a possible D match to TRBD1 (6 bases). V lost 0 bases to trimming and J lost 2 bases, with 12 bases between them. This CDR3 comprises 16 residues. The germline V gene has CDR1 LGHNA and CDR2 YSLEER. CDR3 sequence reads: CASSQEGQGLTDTQYF. CDR3 sequence (DNA): TGCGCCAGCAGCCAAGAAGGGCAGGGGCTCACAGATACGCAGTATTTT.

The rearrangement joins TRBV6-1 to TRBJ2-2, with a possible D match to TRBD1 (6 bases). The CDR3 has 15 residues. V lost 3 bases, J lost 7 bases, and 15 bases lay in between. Per the germline V gene, CDR1 is MNHNS and CDR2 is SASEGT. In nucleotides, the CDR3 is TGTGCCAGCAGTGACAGAATACAGGGTAACGGGGAGCTGTTTTTT. Translating gives CASSDRIQGNGELFF.

V is TRBV19 and J is TRBJ2-4; the match to TRBD2 covers 9 bases. V shed 1 base and J 1 base; nucleotides not matched to a gene: 5. Germline V gives CDR1 LNHDA, CDR2 SQIVND (reference sequence). The CDR3 has 17 amino acids. The CDR3 spells CASSIGGGREAKNIQYF. Written as DNA, the CDR3 is TGTGCCAGTAGTATAGGGGGCGGGAGGGAGGCCAAAAACATTCAGTACTTC.

The V gene is TRBV3-1 (or the pseudogene TRBV3-2), the J gene TRBJ2-5, with no clear D. CDR1 is LGHDT and CDR2 is YNNKEL in the germline V gene (reference sequence). The CDR3 consists of 14 residues. Trimming took off 1 base at V and 4 bases at J, with 10 bases between the two ends. The chain's CDR3 is CASSQGAIIETQYF. The DNA for the CDR3 is TGTGCCAGCAGCCAAGGGGCGATTATAGAGACCCAGTACTTC.

This CDR3 reads CASSGMTGGDGYTF. The DNA of the CDR3 is TGTGCCAGCAGTGGTATGACAGGGGGCGATGGCTACACCTTC. The V and J genes are TRBV2 and TRBJ1-2; 10 bases align to TRBD1. With 4 bases clipped from V and 6 bases from J, the junction kept 5 bases outside the gene matches. Germline V CDR1 and CDR2: SNHLY, FYNNEI. CDR3 length: 14 amino acids.

This chain connects TRBV30 to TRBJ1-1; D unresolved. This CDR3 spans 16 amino acids. From germline, CDR1 is GTSNPN and CDR2 SVGIG (reference sequence). V lost 3 bases to trimming and J lost 1 base, with 18 bases between them. The CDR3 reads CAWRSPIVRGNTEAFF. The CDR3 coding sequence is TGTGCCTGGAGATCCCCCATCGTGCGAGGGAACACTGAAGCTTTCTTT.

The V call is TRBV6-5, the J call TRBJ2-1; D could derive from TRBD1 or TRBD2 (5 bases each). V lost 8 bases and J lost 4, with 15 bases in between. Germline CDR1 and CDR2: MNHEY and SVGAGI. The CDR3 length is 14 residues. DNA for the CDR3: TGTGCCAGCGCGAATCGGGACGGATACAATGAGCAGTTCTTC. Its protein product is CASANRDGYNEQFF.

The J gene is TRBJ2-7, the V gene TRBV6-5; 9 bases align to TRBD1. V was clipped by 0 bases and J by 6 bases; unmatched bases: 0. The V gene's germline CDR1 is MNHEY and CDR2 SVGAGI. The CDR3 has 13 residues. The CDR3 sequence: CASSYSTGGEQYF. The CDR3 nucleotides are TGTGCCAGCAGTTACTCGACAGGGGGCGAGCAGTACTTC.

This clone showed up just once. The rearrangement joins TRBV7-9 to TRBJ2-3, with TRBD1 identical over 9 bases. Germline V CDR1 and CDR2: SEHNR, FQNEAQ (reference sequence). V lost 5 bases, J lost 1 base, and 13 bases stayed unmatched. The CDR3 extends over 18 amino acids. The chain's CDR3 is CASSQPGTGMYRTDTQYF. The CDR3 DNA reads as TGTGCCAGCAGCCAACCCGGGACAGGGATGTATCGCACAGATACGCAGTATTTT.

This clone was detected once. V usage is TRBV10-3 and J usage is TRBJ2-5; D not certain. CDR3 size: 14 residues. Germline values: CDR1 ENHRY, CDR2 SYGVKD. Between the trimmed V and J ends, which lost 3 bases and 1 base, there was a span of 9 bases. DNA for the CDR3: TGTGCCATCAGTGAAGGAGCTCTCCAAGAGACCCAGTACTTC. Its protein product is CAISEGALQETQYF.

In nucleotides, the CDR3 is TGCGCCAGCAGCCAAGAGGCGACAGGGGGAGATTCACCCCTCCACTTT. Translated, it gives CASSQEATGGDSPLHF. This chain connects TRBV4-3 to TRBJ1-6, with 9 bases aligning to TRBD1. V dropped 0 bases and J dropped 8; count of bases not matched to a gene: 5. This CDR3 spans 16 amino acids. Germline V lookup: CDR1 LGHNA, CDR2 YSLEER.

The gene calls are TRBV7-9 and TRBJ2-2; D possibly uses TRBD1 or TRBD2 (5 bases each). The CDR3 sequence is 13 residues long. V lost 6 bases and J 7 bases, leaving 12 bases between the germline ends. CDR1 and CDR2 from the germline V gene are SEHNR and FQNEAQ (reference sequence). In DNA, the CDR3 is TGTGCCAGCAGGACCGGGACGAACGGGGAGCTGTTTTTT. Its protein product is CASRTGTNGELFF.

This rearrangement joins TRBV28 to TRBJ2-3; D not certain. The V gene's germline CDR1 is MDHEN and CDR2 SYDVKM. The CDR3 runs 18 residues. V was clipped by 3 bases and J by 0 bases, with 19 bases between them. As DNA, the CDR3 is TGTGCCAGCAGTTTCGCAGTCGCACCACAGCGTAGCACAGATACGCAGTATTTT. Translated, it gives CASSFAVAPQRSTDTQYF.

This sequence joins TRBV30 and TRBJ1-4; a weak D match, TRBD1 (6 bases). Germline V gene sequence: CDR1 GTSNPN, CDR2 SVGIG (reference sequence). Deletions cut 2 bases from V and 8 bases from J, with 18 bases between. This CDR3 has 15 amino acids. The CDR3 DNA sequence: TGTGCCTGGAGTTCCTCGGGACATAGAAACGAAAAACTGTTTTTT. Its translation is CAWSSSGHRNEKLFF.

The gene calls are TRBV15 and TRBJ2-7; tentatively, D is TRBD2 (5 bases). This CDR3 comprises 13 residues. Germline V gene data show CDR1 as LNHNV and CDR2 as YYDKDF (reference sequence). The V end lost 0 bases, the J end lost 4 bases, and 7 bases lay between the germline ends. In nucleotides, the CDR3 is TGTGCCACCAGCAGAGATGAGGGTTACGAGCAGTACTTC. As protein: CATSRDEGYEQYF.

This chain joins TRBV19 and TRBJ2-7, with a weak D call TRBD2 (5 bases). The CDR3 contains 14 residues. Germline CDR1 and CDR2: LNHDA and SQIVND (reference sequence). Trimming stripped 6 bases from V and 0 bases from J, with 12 bases between. The CDR3 spells CASSRGMSSYEQYF. The CDR3 bases are TGTGCCAGTAGCCGGGGAATGAGCTCCTACGAGCAGTACTTC.